The 10 T cell receptor beta chains reported below all come from one sample, sequenced in a study of blood T cell repertoires in COVID-19. TCRdb's copy holds only in-frame clones and misses some; the assay was immunoSEQ multiplex PCR. The sample records about 310,000 clones, almost 90% being singletons. The sequencing input was PBMCs or T cells enriched from blood (not recorded which). The receptors derive from a woman between 18 and 30 years old with acute COVID-19.

V usage is TRBV27 and J usage is TRBJ1-2; 8 bases are shared with TRBD1. The CDR3 spans 14 residues. After removal of 2 bases from V and 9 bases from J, the junction contained 8 bases not matched to a gene. Germline loops: CDR1 MNHEY, CDR2 SMNVEV (reference sequence). CDR3: CASSLLRAGGSYTF. The CDR3 DNA sequence: TGTGCCAGCAGTTTACTGAGGGCAGGGGGCAGCTACACCTTC.

The chain employs TRBV7-9 and TRBJ1-2; 7 bases agree with TRBD1. V shed 0 bases and J 4 bases; nucleotides not matched to a gene: 11. Germline-derived CDR1 and CDR2 are SEHNR and FQNEAQ (reference sequence). This CDR3 contains 17 residues. The CDR3 loop is CASSLALRIQGSYGYTF. The DNA for the CDR3 is TGTGCCAGCAGCTTAGCCCTTAGGATACAGGGGAGCTATGGCTACACCTTC.

In DNA, the CDR3 is TGTGCCAGCTCACCTTCGGGACAGTCCTATGGCTACACCTTC. Translated: CASSPSGQSYGYTF. This sequence joins TRBV18 and TRBJ1-2; 7 bases match TRBD1. The V segment lost 3 bases and the J segment 4 bases; nucleotides outside the gene matches: 5. Germline V CDR1 and CDR2: KGHSH, LQKENI. CDR3 length: 14 amino acids.

The chain is built from TRBV11-3 and TRBJ2-1; the match to TRBD2 covers 7 bases. The CDR3 totals 14 residues. CDR1 is SGHNT and CDR2 is YENEEA in the germline V gene. Trimming cost V 3 bases and J 2 bases; bases outside gene matches: 1. The CDR3 sequence: CASSFSGPYNEQFF. The CDR3 coding sequence is TGTGCCAGCAGCTTTAGCGGGCCCTACAATGAGCAGTTCTTC.

The chain links TRBV2 to TRBJ2-2, with TRBD2 identical over 9 bases. CDR3 length equals 14 residues. Germline CDR1 and CDR2: SNHLY and FYNNEI. The V segment lost 4 bases and the J segment 5 bases; nucleotides outside the gene matches: 2. As DNA, the CDR3 is TGTGCCAGCAGTGGGCTAGCGGGGACCGGGGAGCTGTTTTTT. It yields the protein CASSGLAGTGELFF.

The J gene is TRBJ2-7, the V gene TRBV6-5, with TRBD1 matching over 8 bases. With V trimmed by 7 bases and J by 2 bases, 1 base remained unmatched. The CDR3 is made up of 12 amino acids. Per the germline V gene, CDR1 is MNHEY and CDR2 is SVGAGI. The CDR3 region has the DNA TGTGCCAGCAAACAGGGGGCCTACGAGCAGTACTTC. Amino acids: CASKQGAYEQYF.

The chain links TRBV18 to TRBJ1-2; D is ambiguous. Germline V gene sequence: CDR1 KGHSH, CDR2 LQKENI. The CDR3 is 13 amino acids. V lost 6 bases and J 2 bases, leaving 10 bases between the germline ends. The CDR3 DNA reads as TGTGCCAGCTCCCCCAGCGAGAACTATGGCTACACCTTC. This gives the protein CASSPSENYGYTF.

This rearrangement joins TRBV7-8 to TRBJ2-1; D may be TRBD2 (6 bases). The ends were cut back, 5 bases at V and 8 bases at J, with 16 bases in the middle. This CDR3 has 14 amino acids. Germline V lookup: CDR1 SGHVS, CDR2 FQNEAQ. The CDR3 reads CASSPDGGMDEQFF. The CDR3 coding sequence is TGTGCCAGCAGCCCGGATGGGGGGATGGATGAGCAGTTCTTC.

The chain combines TRBV27 with TRBJ2-1; TRBD1 matches 10 bases. With V trimmed by 7 bases and J by 3 bases, 6 bases remained unmatched. CDR1 is MNHEY, CDR2 SMNVEV, per germline (reference sequence). CDR3 length equals 15 residues. The CDR3 region is CASTGWDRGYNEQFF. The CDR3, as DNA: TGTGCCAGCACCGGTTGGGACAGGGGCTACAATGAGCAGTTCTTC.

The chain has TRBV9 and TRBJ1-4, with D unresolved. CDR1 is SGDLS and CDR2 is YYNGEE in the germline V gene. The CDR3 contains 19 residues. Trimming removed 3 bases at V and 4 bases at J, with 25 bases between. CDR3 region: CASSAGMVGLISNNEKLFF. In DNA, the CDR3 is TGTGCCAGCAGCGCCGGGATGGTGGGATTAATCTCCAATAATGAAAAACTGTTTTTT.